The source of this T cell receptor beta chain is a study of PD-L1 blockade in urothelial cancer. Background on the study: It was around 2014 that patients started atezolizumab at 1,200 mg intravenously every 3 weeks. Prior regimens of chemotherapy numbered 0 to 3 per patient. Most of the roughly 30 patients were men whose urothelial cancer was bladder-origin.

Germline V gives CDR1 MNHEY, CDR2 SVGAGI. After removal of 0 bases from V and 6 bases from J, the junction contained 11 bases not matched to a gene. This CDR3 has 16 amino acids. Each PCR contained spiked-in synthetic TCR analog templates. Measured with immunoSEQ multiplex PCR; TCRdb has only the in-frame clones, and not every one. The profile shows approximately 100,000 clones, 70% to 90% of them singletons. The chain couples TRBV6-5 to TRBJ2-7; 7 bases line up with TRBD1. The sequence was obtained from a man aged 45 to 65 with urothelial cancer. The sample was PBMCs, taken around atezolizumab (anti-PD-L1) treatment. The CDR3 loop reads CASSYSLGGLGSEQYF. CDR3 in DNA: TGTGCCAGCAGTTACTCGTTAGGGGGCCTTGGAAGCGAGCAGTACTTC.